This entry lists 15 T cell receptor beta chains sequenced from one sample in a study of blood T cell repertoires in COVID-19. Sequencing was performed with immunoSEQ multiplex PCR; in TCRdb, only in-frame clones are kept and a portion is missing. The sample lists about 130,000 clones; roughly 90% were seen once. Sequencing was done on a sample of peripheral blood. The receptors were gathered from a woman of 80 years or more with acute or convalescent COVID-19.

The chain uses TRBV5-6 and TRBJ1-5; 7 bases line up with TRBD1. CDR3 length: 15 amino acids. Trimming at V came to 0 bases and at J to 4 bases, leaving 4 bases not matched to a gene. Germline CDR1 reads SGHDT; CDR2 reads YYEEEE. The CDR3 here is CASSLGTGQNQPQHF. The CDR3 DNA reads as TGTGCCAGCAGCTTGGGGACAGGCCAGAATCAGCCCCAGCATTTT.

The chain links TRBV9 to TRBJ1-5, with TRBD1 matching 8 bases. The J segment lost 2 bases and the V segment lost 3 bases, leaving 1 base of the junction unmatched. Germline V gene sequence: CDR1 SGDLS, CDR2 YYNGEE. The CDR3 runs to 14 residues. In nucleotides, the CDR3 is TGTGCCAGCAGCGCAGGGGGCGGCAATCAGCCCCAGCATTTT. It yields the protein CASSAGGGNQPQHF.

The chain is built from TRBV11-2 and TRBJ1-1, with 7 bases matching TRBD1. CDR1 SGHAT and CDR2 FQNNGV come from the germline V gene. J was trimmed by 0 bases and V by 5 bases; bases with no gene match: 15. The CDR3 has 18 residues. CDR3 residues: CASSQLTRQGGMNTEAFF. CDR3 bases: TGTGCCAGCAGCCAACTAACGAGACAGGGCGGGATGAACACTGAAGCTTTCTTT. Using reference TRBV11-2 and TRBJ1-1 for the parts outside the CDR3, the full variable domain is EAGVAQSPRYKIIEKRQSVAFWCNPISGHATLYWYQQILGQGPKLLIQFQNNGVVDDSQLPKDRFSAERLKGVDSTLKIQPAKLEDSAVYLCASSQLTRQGGMNTEAFFGQGTRLTVV.

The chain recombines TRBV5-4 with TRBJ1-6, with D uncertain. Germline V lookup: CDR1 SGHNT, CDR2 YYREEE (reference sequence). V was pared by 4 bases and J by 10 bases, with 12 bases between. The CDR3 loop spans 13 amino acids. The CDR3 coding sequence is TGTGCCAGCAGCCCCCCCTCGGGGTCACCCCTCCACTTT. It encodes CASSPPSGSPLHF.

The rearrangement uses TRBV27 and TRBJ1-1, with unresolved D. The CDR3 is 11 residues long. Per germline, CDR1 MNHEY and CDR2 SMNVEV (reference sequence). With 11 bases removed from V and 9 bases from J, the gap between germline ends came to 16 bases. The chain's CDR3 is CAAEGWGKAFF. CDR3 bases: TGTGCCGCAGAGGGCTGGGGAAAAGCTTTCTTT.

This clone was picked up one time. CDR3 in amino acids: CASSKTRRLPLEETQYF. CDR3 nucleotide sequence: TGTGCCAGCAGCAAAACCCGGAGACTACCATTAGAGGAGACCCAGTACTTC. The chain combines TRBV7-2 with TRBJ2-5; TRBD2 might be the D (5 bases). The CDR3 length is 17 residues. The germline gives CDR1 SGHTA, CDR2 FQGNSA. Trimming removed 5 bases at V and 5 bases at J, with 24 bases between.

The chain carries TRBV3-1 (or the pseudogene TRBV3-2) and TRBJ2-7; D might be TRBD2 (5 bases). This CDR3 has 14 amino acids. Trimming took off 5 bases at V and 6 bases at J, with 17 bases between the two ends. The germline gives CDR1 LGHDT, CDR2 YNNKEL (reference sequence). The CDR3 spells CASSTTLAVSEQYF. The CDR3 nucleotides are TGTGCCAGCAGCACAACCCTAGCTGTTAGCGAGCAGTACTTC.

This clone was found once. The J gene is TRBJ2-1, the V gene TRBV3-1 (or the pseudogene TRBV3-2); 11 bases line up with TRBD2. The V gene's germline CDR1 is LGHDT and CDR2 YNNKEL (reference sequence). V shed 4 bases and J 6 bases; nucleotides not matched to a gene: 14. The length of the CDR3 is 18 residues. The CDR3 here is CASSRSLAGGHGGNEQFF. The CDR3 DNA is TGTGCCAGCAGCCGATCTCTAGCGGGGGGCCACGGTGGCAATGAGCAGTTCTTC.

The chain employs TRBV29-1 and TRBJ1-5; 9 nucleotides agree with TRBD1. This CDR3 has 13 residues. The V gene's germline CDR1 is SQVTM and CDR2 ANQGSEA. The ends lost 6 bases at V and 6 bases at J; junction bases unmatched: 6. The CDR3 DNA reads TGCAGCGTCGGACAGGGGAGAGCTCAGCCCCAGCATTTT. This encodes CSVGQGRAQPQHF.

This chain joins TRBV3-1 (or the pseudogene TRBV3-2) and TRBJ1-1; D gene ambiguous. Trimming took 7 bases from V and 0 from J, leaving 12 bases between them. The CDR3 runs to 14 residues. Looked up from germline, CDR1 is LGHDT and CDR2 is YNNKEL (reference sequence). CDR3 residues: CASMDWSMNTEAFF. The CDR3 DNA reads TGTGCCAGCATGGACTGGAGCATGAACACTGAAGCTTTCTTT.

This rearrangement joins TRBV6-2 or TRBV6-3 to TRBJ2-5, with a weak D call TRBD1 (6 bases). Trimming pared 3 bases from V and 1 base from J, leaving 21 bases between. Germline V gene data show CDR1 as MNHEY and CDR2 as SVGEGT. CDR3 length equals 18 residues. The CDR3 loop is CASSYVRADRLAQETQYF. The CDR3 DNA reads TGTGCCAGCAGTTATGTTCGAGCGGACAGACTCGCCCAAGAGACCCAGTACTTC.

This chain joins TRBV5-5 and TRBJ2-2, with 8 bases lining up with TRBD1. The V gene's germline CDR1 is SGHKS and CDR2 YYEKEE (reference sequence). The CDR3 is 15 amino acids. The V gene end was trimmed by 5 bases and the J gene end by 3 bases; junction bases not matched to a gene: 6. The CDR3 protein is CASRKDRADTGELFF. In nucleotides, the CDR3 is TGTGCCAGCAGGAAGGACAGGGCTGACACCGGGGAGCTGTTTTTT.

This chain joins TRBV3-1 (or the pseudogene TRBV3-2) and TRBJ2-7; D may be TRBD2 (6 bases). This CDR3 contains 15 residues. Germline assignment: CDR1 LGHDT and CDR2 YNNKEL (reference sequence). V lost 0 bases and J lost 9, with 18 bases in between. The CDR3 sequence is CASSQDLGGKGRQYF. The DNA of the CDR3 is TGTGCCAGCAGCCAAGATTTGGGCGGGAAGGGGCGGCAGTACTTC.

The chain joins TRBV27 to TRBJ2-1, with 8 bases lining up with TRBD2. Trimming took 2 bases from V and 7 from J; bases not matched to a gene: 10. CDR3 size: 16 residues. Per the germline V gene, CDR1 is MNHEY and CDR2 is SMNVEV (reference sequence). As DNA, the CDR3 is TGTGCCAGCAGTTTAGTAACGGGGGGGGCGGGAAATGAGCAGTTCTTC. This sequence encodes CASSLVTGGAGNEQFF.

The CDR3 region has the DNA TGTGCCAGCAGCTCCGTCAGTCAGCGGGTTTCCTACAATGAGCAGTTCTTC. This gives the protein CASSSVSQRVSYNEQFF. The rearrangement links TRBV7-3 to TRBJ2-1; weak D call: TRBD2 (6 bases). Trimming pared 4 bases from V and 1 base from J, leaving 17 bases between. The CDR3 extends over 17 amino acids. CDR1 and CDR2 (germline): SGHTA, FQGTGA.